The entry below gives a single T cell receptor (beta chain) sequence along with its context. Its specificity is unknown. The data derive from a study of cytomegalovirus exposure and HLA in healthy donors. Looked up from germline, CDR1 is SGHRS and CDR2 is YFSETQ. The J segment lost 7 bases and the V segment lost 0 bases, leaving 8 bases of the junction unmatched. This CDR3 spans 16 amino acids. Study-level results: Reports indicated that the classifier achieved high specificity and sensitivity in diagnosing cytomegalovirus status. As confirmed in vitro, a few CMV-associated chains were specific for CMV antigens. The study designated roughly 160 TCR beta chains cytomegalovirus-associated. Segments of the TCR beta V type were, in most cases, productive about 87% or about 30% of the time in an earlier analysis.

PCR involved 60 Vbeta and 13 Jbeta primers. The protocol was immunoSEQ multiplex PCR, while the TCRdb copy is restricted to in-frame clones and leaves out a portion. The table has under 300,000 clones, roughly 89% seen once. The origin of this receptor is a man aged 35-49 years in good health and CMV-seropositive. Source material: PBMCs. This rearrangement joins TRBV5-1 to TRBJ2-7, with 12 positions matching TRBD2. Here the CDR3 DNA reads TGCGCCAGCAGCTTGGTGTGGACTAGCGGGGCAGGGGAGCAGTACTTC. As protein: CASSLVWTSGAGEQYF.